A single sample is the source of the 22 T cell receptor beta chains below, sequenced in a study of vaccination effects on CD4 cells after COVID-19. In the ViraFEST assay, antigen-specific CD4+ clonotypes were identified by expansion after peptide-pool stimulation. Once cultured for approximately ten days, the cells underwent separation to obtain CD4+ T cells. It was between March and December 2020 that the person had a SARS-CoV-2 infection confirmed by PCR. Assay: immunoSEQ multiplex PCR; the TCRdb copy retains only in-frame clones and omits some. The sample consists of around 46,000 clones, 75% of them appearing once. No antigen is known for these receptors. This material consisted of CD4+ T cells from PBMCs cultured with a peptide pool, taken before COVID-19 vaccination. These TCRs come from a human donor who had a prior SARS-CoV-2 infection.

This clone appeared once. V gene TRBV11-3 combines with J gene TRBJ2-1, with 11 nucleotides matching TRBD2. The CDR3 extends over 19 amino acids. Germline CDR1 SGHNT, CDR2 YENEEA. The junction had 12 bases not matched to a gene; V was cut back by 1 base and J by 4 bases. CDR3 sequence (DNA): TGTGCCAGCAGCTTAGTAGCGGGAGGGCCCTCAGGGAAATACAATGAGCAGTTCTTC. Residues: CASSLVAGGPSGKYNEQFF.

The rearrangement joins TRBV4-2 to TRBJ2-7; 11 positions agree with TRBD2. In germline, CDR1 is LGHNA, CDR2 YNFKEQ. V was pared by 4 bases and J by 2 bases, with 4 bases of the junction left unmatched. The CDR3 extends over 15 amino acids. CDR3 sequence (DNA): TGTGCCAGCAGCCCATTAGCGGGGGGGCCCTACGAGCAGTACTTC. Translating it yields CASSPLAGGPYEQYF.

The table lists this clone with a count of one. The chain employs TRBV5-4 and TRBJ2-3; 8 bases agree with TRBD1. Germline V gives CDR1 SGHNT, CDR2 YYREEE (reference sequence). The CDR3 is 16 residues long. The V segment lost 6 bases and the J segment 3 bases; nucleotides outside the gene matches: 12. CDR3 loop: CASTRGQGSNTDTQYF. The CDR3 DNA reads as TGTGCCAGCACCCGAGGACAGGGTAGTAATACAGATACGCAGTATTTT.

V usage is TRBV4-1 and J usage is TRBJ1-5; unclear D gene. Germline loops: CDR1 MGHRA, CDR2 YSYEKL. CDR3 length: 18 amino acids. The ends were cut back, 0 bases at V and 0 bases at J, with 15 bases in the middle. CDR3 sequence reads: CASSQDRIPSYSNQPQHF. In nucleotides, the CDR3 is TGCGCCAGCAGCCAAGATAGGATTCCATCCTATAGCAATCAGCCCCAGCATTTT.

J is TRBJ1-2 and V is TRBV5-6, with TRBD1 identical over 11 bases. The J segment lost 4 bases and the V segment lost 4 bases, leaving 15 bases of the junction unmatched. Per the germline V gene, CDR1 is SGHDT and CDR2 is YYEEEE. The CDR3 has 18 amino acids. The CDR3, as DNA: TGTGCCAGCAGCCACTACACAAAAGGACAGGGGGCTTTCTATGGCTACACCTTC. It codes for CASSHYTKGQGAFYGYTF.

CDR3 in DNA: TGCGCCAGCAGCTTGGTACAGACGAACACTGAAGCTTTCTTT. Translated, it gives CASSLVQTNTEAFF. The V gene is TRBV5-1, the J gene TRBJ1-1; D is unresolved. Germline assignment: CDR1 SGHRS and CDR2 YFSETQ. The V end was cut by 0 bases, the J end by 1 base, with 7 bases between. The CDR3 has 14 amino acids.

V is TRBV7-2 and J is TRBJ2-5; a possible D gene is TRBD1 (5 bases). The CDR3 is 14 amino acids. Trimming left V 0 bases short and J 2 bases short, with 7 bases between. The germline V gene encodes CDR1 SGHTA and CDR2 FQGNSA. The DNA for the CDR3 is TGTGCCAGCAGCTTAGCTGCAGGGCAAGAGACCCAGTACTTC. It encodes CASSLAAGQETQYF.

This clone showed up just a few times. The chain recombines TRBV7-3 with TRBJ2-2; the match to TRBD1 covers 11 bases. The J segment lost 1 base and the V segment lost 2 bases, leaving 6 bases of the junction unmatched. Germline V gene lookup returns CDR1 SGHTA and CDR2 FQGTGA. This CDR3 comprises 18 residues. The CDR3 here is CASSLGTGGFGNTGELFF. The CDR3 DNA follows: TGTGCCAGCAGCTTAGGGACAGGGGGTTTTGGGAACACCGGGGAGCTGTTTTTT. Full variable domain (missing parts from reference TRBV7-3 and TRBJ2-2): GAGVSQTPSNKVTEKGKYVELRCDPISGHTALYWYRQSLGQGPEFLIYFQGTGAADDSGLPNDRFFAVRPEGSVSTLKIQRTERGDSAVYLCASSLGTGGFGNTGELFFGEGSRLTVL.

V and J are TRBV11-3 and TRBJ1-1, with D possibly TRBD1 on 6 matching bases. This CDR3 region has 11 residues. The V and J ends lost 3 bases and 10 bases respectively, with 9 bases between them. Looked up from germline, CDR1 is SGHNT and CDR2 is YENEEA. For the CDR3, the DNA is TGTGCCAGCAGCTTGGGGGCTGGAGCTTTCTTT. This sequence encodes CASSLGAGAFF.

CDR3 amino acids: CSVFPPARDTQYF. Written as DNA, the CDR3 is TGCAGCGTCTTCCCTCCGGCGAGAGATACGCAGTATTTT. The chain couples TRBV29-1 to TRBJ2-3, with D unresolved. The V gene lost 6 bases and the J gene lost 5 bases, with 15 bases spanning the gap. The CDR3 is 13 amino acids. The germline V gene encodes CDR1 SQVTM and CDR2 ANQGSEA.

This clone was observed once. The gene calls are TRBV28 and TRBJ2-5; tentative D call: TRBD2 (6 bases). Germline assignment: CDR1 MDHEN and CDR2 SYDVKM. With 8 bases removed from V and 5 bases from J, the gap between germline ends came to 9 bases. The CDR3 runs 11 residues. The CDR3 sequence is CASGGRETQYF. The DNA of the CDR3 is TGTGCCAGCGGGGGGAGGGAGACCCAGTACTTC. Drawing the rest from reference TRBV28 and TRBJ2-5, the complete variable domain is DVKVTQSSRYLVKRTGEKVFLECVQDMDHENMFWYRQDPGLGLRLIYFSYDVKMKEKGDIPEGYSVSREKKERFSLILESASTNQTSMYLCASGGRETQYFGPGTRLLVL.

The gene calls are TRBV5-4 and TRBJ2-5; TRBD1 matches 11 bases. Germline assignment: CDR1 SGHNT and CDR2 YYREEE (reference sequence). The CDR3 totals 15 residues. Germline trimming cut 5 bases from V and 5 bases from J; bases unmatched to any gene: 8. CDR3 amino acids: CASRPGTGGIETQYF. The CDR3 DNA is TGTGCCAGCAGGCCCGGGACAGGGGGGATCGAGACCCAGTACTTC.

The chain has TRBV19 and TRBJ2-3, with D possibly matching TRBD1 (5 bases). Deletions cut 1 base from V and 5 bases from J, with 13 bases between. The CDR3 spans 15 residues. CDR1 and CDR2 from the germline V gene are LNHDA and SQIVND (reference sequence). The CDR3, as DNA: TGTGCCAGTAGTATAGTGCTAGTCCAGGGAGATACGCAGTATTTT. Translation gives CASSIVLVQGDTQYF.

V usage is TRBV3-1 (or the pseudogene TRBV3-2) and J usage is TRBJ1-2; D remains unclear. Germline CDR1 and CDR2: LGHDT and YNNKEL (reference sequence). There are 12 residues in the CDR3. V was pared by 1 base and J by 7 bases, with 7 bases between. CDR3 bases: TGTGCCAGCAGCCAAGGGCAGAGTGGCTACACCTTC. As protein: CASSQGQSGYTF.

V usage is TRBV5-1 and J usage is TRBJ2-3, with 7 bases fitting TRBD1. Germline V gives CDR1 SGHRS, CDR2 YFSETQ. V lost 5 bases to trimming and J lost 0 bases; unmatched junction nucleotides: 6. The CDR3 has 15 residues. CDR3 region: CASSTGTASTDTQYF. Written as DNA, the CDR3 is TGCGCCAGCAGTACCGGGACAGCCAGCACAGATACGCAGTATTTT.

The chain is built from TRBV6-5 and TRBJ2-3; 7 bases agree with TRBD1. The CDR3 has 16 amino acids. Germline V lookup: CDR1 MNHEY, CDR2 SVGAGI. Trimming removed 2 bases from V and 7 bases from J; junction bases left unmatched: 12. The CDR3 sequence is CASSYIRAGGVNTQYF. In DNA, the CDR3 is TGTGCCAGCAGTTACATCAGGGCAGGGGGAGTAAATACGCAGTATTTT.

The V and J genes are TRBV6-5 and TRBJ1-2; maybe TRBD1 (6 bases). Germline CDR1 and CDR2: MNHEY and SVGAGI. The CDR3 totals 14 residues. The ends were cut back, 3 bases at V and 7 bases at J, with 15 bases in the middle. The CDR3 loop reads CASSYLSGAGGYTF. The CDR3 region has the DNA TGTGCCAGCAGTTATCTGTCAGGGGCAGGTGGCTACACCTTC.

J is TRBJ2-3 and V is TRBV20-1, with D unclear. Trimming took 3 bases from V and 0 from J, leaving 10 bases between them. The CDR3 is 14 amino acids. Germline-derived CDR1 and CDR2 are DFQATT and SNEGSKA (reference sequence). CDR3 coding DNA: TGCAGTGCTAGTCGAACAGCTAGCACAGATACGCAGTATTTT. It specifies CSASRTASTDTQYF.

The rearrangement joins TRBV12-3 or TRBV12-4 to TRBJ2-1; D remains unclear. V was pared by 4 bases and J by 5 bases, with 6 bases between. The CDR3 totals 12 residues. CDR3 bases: TGTGCCAGCAGTTACGGCAACAATGAGCAGTTCTTC. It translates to CASSYGNNEQFF.

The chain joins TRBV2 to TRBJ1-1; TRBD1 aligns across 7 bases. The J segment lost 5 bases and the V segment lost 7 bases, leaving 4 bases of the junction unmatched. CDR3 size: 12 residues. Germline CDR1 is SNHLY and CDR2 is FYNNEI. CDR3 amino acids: CASNQGQTEAFF. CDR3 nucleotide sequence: TGTGCCAGCAATCAGGGACAGACTGAAGCTTTCTTT.

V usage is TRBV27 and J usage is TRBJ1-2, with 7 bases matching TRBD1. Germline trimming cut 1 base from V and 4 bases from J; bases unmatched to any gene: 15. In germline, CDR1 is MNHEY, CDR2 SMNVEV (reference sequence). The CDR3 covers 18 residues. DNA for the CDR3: TGTGCCAGCAGTTTATTCGCAGGGAACGACAGGGCGCCCTATGGCTACACCTTC. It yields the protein CASSLFAGNDRAPYGYTF.

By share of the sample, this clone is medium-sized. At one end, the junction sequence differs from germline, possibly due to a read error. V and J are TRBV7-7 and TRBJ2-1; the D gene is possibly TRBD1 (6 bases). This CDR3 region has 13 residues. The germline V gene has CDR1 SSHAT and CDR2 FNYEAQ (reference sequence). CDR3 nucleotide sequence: TGTGCTAGCAGCCCGGACAGATACAATGAGCAGTTCTTC. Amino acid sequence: CASSPDRYNEQFF.